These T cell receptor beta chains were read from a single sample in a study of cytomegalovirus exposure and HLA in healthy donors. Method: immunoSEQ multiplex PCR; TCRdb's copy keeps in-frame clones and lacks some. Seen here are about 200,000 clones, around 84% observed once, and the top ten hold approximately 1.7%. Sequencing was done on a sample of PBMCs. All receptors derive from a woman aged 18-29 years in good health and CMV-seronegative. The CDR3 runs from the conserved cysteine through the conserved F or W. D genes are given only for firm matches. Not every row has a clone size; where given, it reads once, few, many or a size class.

CDR3 protein: CATASGGAGREQFF
CDR3 DNA: TGTGCCACGGCTAGCGGGGGGGCCGGGCGTGAGCAGTTCTTC
clone size: .
J gene: TRBJ2-1
V gene: TRBV6-1
D gene: TRBD2

CDR3 protein: CASSRTAGGNIQYF
CDR3 DNA: TGTGCCAGCTCTAGGACCGCCGGAGGAAACATTCAGTACTTC
clone size: few
J gene: TRBJ2-4
V gene: TRBV18
D gene: .

CDR3 protein: CASSYGTDLEAFF
CDR3 DNA: TGTGCCAGCAGTTACGGGACAGACCTTGAAGCTTTCTTT
clone size: few
J gene: TRBJ1-1
V gene: TRBV6-5
D gene: TRBD1

CDR3 protein: CASSPGGSVGKNIQYF
CDR3 DNA: TGTGCCAGCAGCCCTGGCGGGTCGGTGGGAAAAAACATTCAGTACTTC
clone size: .
J gene: TRBJ2-4
V gene: TRBV9
D gene: .

CDR3 protein: CASSSTYEQYF
CDR3 DNA: TGTGCCAGCAGTTCAACCTACGAGCAGTACTTC
clone size: .
J gene: TRBJ2-7
V gene: TRBV28
D gene: .

CDR3 protein: CASSFLQDRLAQYF
CDR3 DNA: TGTGCCAGCAGTTTCCTCCAAGACAGGTTAGCCCAGTACTTC
clone size: .
J gene: TRBJ2-5
V gene: TRBV27
D gene: .

CDR3 protein: CASSLAGGLEQYF
CDR3 DNA: TGTGCCAGCAGCTTAGCCGGCGGCCTCGAGCAGTACTTC
clone size: .
J gene: TRBJ2-7
V gene: TRBV7-2
D gene: .

CDR3 protein: CASMTPGQPETQYF
CDR3 DNA: TGTGCTAGCATGACTCCGGGTCAGCCAGAGACCCAGTACTTC
clone size: .
J gene: TRBJ2-5
V gene: TRBV7-7
D gene: .

CDR3 protein: CATSRDVRGGDGYTF
CDR3 DNA: TGTGCCACCAGCAGAGATGTTAGAGGGGGCGATGGCTACACCTTC
clone size: .
J gene: TRBJ1-2
V gene: TRBV15
D gene: TRBD1

CDR3 protein: CASSWDRAYEQYF
CDR3 DNA: TGTGCCAGCAGCTGGGACAGAGCCTACGAGCAGTACTTC
clone size: .
J gene: TRBJ2-7
V gene: TRBV5-6
D gene: TRBD1

CDR3 protein: CSVENREAGNTIYF
CDR3 DNA: TGCAGCGTTGAAAACAGGGAAGCTGGAAACACCATATATTTT
clone size: .
J gene: TRBJ1-3
V gene: TRBV29-1
D gene: .

CDR3 protein: CASSYAADSMNTEAFF
CDR3 DNA: TGTGCCAGCAGTTACGCGGCGGACAGCATGAACACTGAAGCTTTCTTT
clone size: .
J gene: TRBJ1-1
V gene: TRBV6-5
D gene: .

CDR3 protein: CAWSVPGKAEAFF
CDR3 DNA: TGTGCCTGGAGTGTGCCGGGAAAGGCTGAAGCTTTCTTT
clone size: .
J gene: TRBJ1-1
V gene: TRBV30
D gene: .

CDR3 protein: CASSLGQGNNEQFF
CDR3 DNA: TGTGCCAGCAGTTTGGGTCAGGGCAACAATGAGCAGTTCTTC
clone size: .
J gene: TRBJ2-1
V gene: TRBV28
D gene: .

CDR3 protein: CASSIEGPRGVQYF
CDR3 DNA: TGTGCCAGTAGTATAGAGGGGCCCAGGGGGGTTCAGTACTTC
clone size: .
J gene: TRBJ2-4
V gene: TRBV19
D gene: .

CDR3 protein: CASSLGTSQLDTQYF
CDR3 DNA: TGTGCCAGCAGCCTTGGGACTAGCCAGCTAGATACGCAGTATTTT
clone size: .
J gene: TRBJ2-3
V gene: TRBV13
D gene: TRBD2

CDR3 protein: CASSGGQGFGQDVF
CDR3 DNA: TGTGCCAGCAGCGGGGGACAGGGGTTTGGGCAGGACGTATTC
clone size: .
J gene: TRBJ1-2
V gene: TRBV9
D gene: TRBD1

CDR3 protein: CSVTTGSLEQYF
CDR3 DNA: TGCAGCGTGACGACAGGGTCTCTCGAGCAGTACTTC
clone size: .
J gene: TRBJ2-7
V gene: TRBV29-1
D gene: TRBD1

CDR3 protein: CASSQASGYYTEAFF
CDR3 DNA: TGCGCCAGCAGCCAAGCCTCAGGGTATTACACTGAAGCTTTCTTT
clone size: few
J gene: TRBJ1-1
V gene: TRBV4-1
D gene: .

CDR3 protein: CASSNRGGNQPQHF
CDR3 DNA: TGTGCCAGCAGCAACAGGGGAGGCAATCAGCCCCAGCATTTT
clone size: .
J gene: TRBJ1-5
V gene: TRBV27
D gene: TRBD1

CDR3 protein: CASSQDTLFGRNTGELFF
CDR3 DNA: TGCGCCAGCAGCCAAGATACGTTGTTCGGGAGGAACACCGGGGAGCTGTTTTTT
clone size: .
J gene: TRBJ2-2
V gene: TRBV4-3
D gene: .

CDR3 protein: CASSPAQTYEQYF
CDR3 DNA: TGTGCCAGCAGCCCTGCACAGACCTACGAGCAGTACTTC
clone size: .
J gene: TRBJ2-7
V gene: TRBV28
D gene: .

CDR3 protein: CASSLGTGRDTEAFF
CDR3 DNA: TGTGCCAGCTCACTAGGGACAGGGCGGGACACTGAAGCTTTCTTT
clone size: .
J gene: TRBJ1-1
V gene: TRBV18
D gene: TRBD1

CDR3 protein: CASSALGAGGDQETQYF
CDR3 DNA: TGTGCCAGCAGTGCACTGGGGGCCGGGGGGGACCAAGAGACCCAGTACTTC
clone size: .
J gene: TRBJ2-5
V gene: TRBV2
D gene: TRBD2

CDR3 protein: CAWSVGVYTEAFF
CDR3 DNA: TGTGCCTGGAGTGTAGGAGTTTACACTGAAGCTTTCTTT
clone size: .
J gene: TRBJ1-1
V gene: TRBV30
D gene: .

CDR3 protein: CASRWGLASNEQFF
CDR3 DNA: TGTGCCAGCAGATGGGGACTAGCGAGCAATGAGCAGTTCTTC
clone size: once
J gene: TRBJ2-1
V gene: TRBV6-5
D gene: TRBD2

CDR3 protein: CASRQSGVYNEQFF
CDR3 DNA: TGTGCCAGCAGACAAAGCGGGGTATACAATGAGCAGTTCTTC
clone size: .
J gene: TRBJ2-1
V gene: TRBV7-8
D gene: TRBD2

CDR3 protein: CASSLASGEAYEQYF
CDR3 DNA: TGTGCCAGCAGCTTGGCTAGCGGGGAGGCATACGAGCAGTACTTC
clone size: .
J gene: TRBJ2-7
V gene: TRBV5-4
D gene: TRBD2

CDR3 protein: CASSLLQANYGYTF
CDR3 DNA: TGTGCCAGCAGCTTGCTGCAGGCTAACTATGGCTACACCTTC
clone size: .
J gene: TRBJ1-2
V gene: TRBV5-4
D gene: .

CDR3 protein: CASSPGLQETQYF
CDR3 DNA: TGTGCCAGCTCACCGGGACTCCAAGAGACCCAGTACTTC
clone size: .
J gene: TRBJ2-5
V gene: TRBV18
D gene: .

CDR3 protein: CASDGGSYNSPLHF
CDR3 DNA: TGTGCCAGCGACGGGGGCTCCTATAATTCACCCCTCCACTTT
clone size: .
J gene: TRBJ1-6
V gene: TRBV9
D gene: .

CDR3 protein: CASSLQGEATEAFF
CDR3 DNA: TGTGCCAGCAGCTTACAGGGGGAGGCCACTGAAGCTTTCTTT
clone size: .
J gene: TRBJ1-1
V gene: TRBV11-2
D gene: TRBD1

CDR3 protein: CASSLEGGNYEQYF
CDR3 DNA: TGCGCCAGCAGCTTGGAGGGCGGGAACTACGAGCAGTACTTC
clone size: .
J gene: TRBJ2-7
V gene: TRBV5-1
D gene: .

CDR3 protein: CASSEQDRDNSPLHF
CDR3 DNA: TGTGCCAGCAGTGAACAGGACAGGGATAATTCACCCCTCCACTTT
clone size: .
J gene: TRBJ1-6
V gene: TRBV6-1
D gene: TRBD1

CDR3 protein: CASSPWTSGRSRTQYF
CDR3 DNA: TGTGCCAGCAGCCCCTGGACTAGCGGGAGGTCGCGAACGCAGTATTTT
clone size: .
J gene: TRBJ2-3
V gene: TRBV5-4
D gene: TRBD2

CDR3 protein: CASSEKWGRGGTDTQYF
CDR3 DNA: TGTGCCAGCAGTGAAAAGTGGGGGAGGGGTGGAACAGATACGCAGTATTTT
clone size: .
J gene: TRBJ2-3
V gene: TRBV6-1
D gene: TRBD2

CDR3 protein: CASSLLRLAGGPRDEQFF
CDR3 DNA: TGTGCCAGCAGCCTACTCAGGCTAGCGGGAGGGCCTAGGGATGAGCAGTTCTTC
clone size: .
J gene: TRBJ2-1
V gene: TRBV7-9
D gene: TRBD2

CDR3 protein: CASSEIDGGETQYF
CDR3 DNA: TGTGCCAGCAGTGAAATTGACGGGGGTGAGACCCAGTACTTC
clone size: .
J gene: TRBJ2-5
V gene: TRBV2
D gene: .

CDR3 protein: CASSLVGETQYF
CDR3 DNA: TGTGCCAGCAGCTTAGTTGGCGAGACCCAGTACTTC
clone size: .
J gene: TRBJ2-5
V gene: TRBV7-2
D gene: .

CDR3 protein: CASSYGGASTDTQYF
CDR3 DNA: TGTGCCAGCAGTTACGGGGGGGCGAGCACAGATACGCAGTATTTT
clone size: .
J gene: TRBJ2-3
V gene: TRBV6-5
D gene: .

CDR3 protein: CSVRTGVNTEAFF
CDR3 DNA: TGCAGCGTGAGGACAGGGGTGAACACTGAAGCTTTCTTT
clone size: .
J gene: TRBJ1-1
V gene: TRBV29-1
D gene: TRBD1

CDR3 protein: CASSPSRDRPYNEQFF
CDR3 DNA: TGTGCCAGCAGTCCGTCCCGGGACAGACCATACAATGAGCAGTTCTTC
clone size: .
J gene: TRBJ2-1
V gene: TRBV27
D gene: TRBD1

CDR3 protein: CAIRQVGTSPYEQYF
CDR3 DNA: TGTGCCATCCGTCAAGTGGGGACTAGTCCCTACGAGCAGTACTTC
clone size: .
J gene: TRBJ2-7
V gene: TRBV10-3
D gene: TRBD2

CDR3 protein: CASSLIGGSGTEAFF
CDR3 DNA: TGTGCCAGCAGCTTAATAGGGGGCTCGGGCACTGAAGCTTTCTTT
clone size: .
J gene: TRBJ1-1
V gene: TRBV7-6
D gene: TRBD1

CDR3 protein: CASSYQISGNTIYF
CDR3 DNA: TGTGCCAGCAGTTATCAGATTTCCGGAAACACCATATATTTT
clone size: .
J gene: TRBJ1-3
V gene: TRBV6-5
D gene: .

CDR3 protein: CASSLSRGETQYF
CDR3 DNA: TGTGCCAGCAGCCTCTCCCGCGGGGAGACCCAGTACTTC
clone size: once
J gene: TRBJ2-5
V gene: TRBV7-3
D gene: .